This T cell receptor beta chain comes out of a study of cytomegalovirus exposure and HLA in healthy donors. Primers: 60 Vbeta forward and 13 Jbeta reverse. TCRdb's table, derived via immunoSEQ multiplex PCR, lists solely in-frame clones and lacks some. The sample lists about 87,000 clones; 74% were seen once. This TCR came from a man aged 25-40 years in good health and CMV-seropositive. The sequencing input was PBMCs.

The chain's CDR3 is CAWTTGQVSEAFF. CDR3 nucleotide sequence: TGTGCCTGGACGACAGGGCAGGTCTCTGAAGCTTTCTTT. The chain joins TRBV30 to TRBJ1-1; 7 bases agree with TRBD1. This CDR3 region has 13 residues. In germline, CDR1 is GTSNPN, CDR2 SVGIG (reference sequence). V shed 4 bases, J shed 6 bases, and the junction held 8 bases outside the gene matches.